A single sample is the source of the 13 T cell receptor beta chains below, sequenced in a study of CD8 T cells in Susac syndrome. Reverse transcription used about 0.45 to 1 ug RNA and random hexamers. Using its own MiXCR run on the immunoSEQ multiplex PCR reads, TCRdb lists one record per CDR3 protein. Seen here are about 150,000 distinct CDR3 sequences, roughly 95% observed once, and the top ten hold about 0.076%. Sequences were obtained from CD4+ T cells from PBMCs. These receptors were taken from a human donor in good health.

This chain joins TRBV18 and TRBJ1-1; D not certain. This CDR3 comprises 14 residues. V lost 2 bases to trimming and J lost 9 bases, with 16 bases between them. Per the germline V gene, CDR1 is KGHSH and CDR2 is LQKENI. In DNA form, the CDR3 reads TGTGCCAGCTCACCAAGTGTAACGTTAGATAAAGCTTTCTTT. It is translated as CASSPSVTLDKAFF.

The CDR3 DNA reads as TGTGCCAGCAGTTACGCGCTACTAGCGGGAGTGAATGAGCAGTTCTTC. Protein product: CASSYALLAGVNEQFF. The genes are TRBV6-6 and TRBJ2-1, with 11 bases identical to TRBD2. The CDR3 is 16 amino acids. J lost 7 bases, V lost 2 bases, and 7 bases had no gene match. Germline-derived CDR1 and CDR2 are MNHNY and SVGAGI (reference sequence).

The chain is built from TRBV5-4 and TRBJ2-3, with D possibly being TRBD1 (5 bases). The germline V and J ends were trimmed by 2 bases and 7 bases, with 17 bases remaining between them. The CDR3 spans 15 residues. Germline CDR1 and CDR2: SGHNT and YYREEE (reference sequence). CDR3: CASSFRTDSVYTQYF. The CDR3 coding sequence is TGTGCCAGCAGCTTTCGGACCGACAGCGTATATACGCAGTATTTT.

The rearrangement uses TRBV19 and TRBJ2-7; 7 bases align to TRBD1. The junction had 8 bases not matched to a gene; V was cut back by 0 bases and J by 3 bases. Germline CDR1 reads LNHDA; CDR2 reads SQIVND (reference sequence). This CDR3 is built from 16 residues. The CDR3 here is CASSIDAGTANYEQYF. Here the CDR3 DNA reads TGTGCCAGTAGTATAGATGCTGGGACAGCGAACTACGAGCAGTACTTC.

This chain connects TRBV12-3 or TRBV12-4 to TRBJ1-5; no firm D call. This CDR3 is 13 amino acids long. V lost 4 bases to trimming and J lost 1 base, with 5 bases between them. The CDR3 nucleotides read TGTGCCAGCAGTTGGGAAAGCAATCAGCCCCAGCATTTT. It is translated as CASSWESNQPQHF.

The CDR3 bases are TGTGCCAGCAGTCAAGGACACCTAAACTCCTACGAGCAGTACTTC. This sequence encodes CASSQGHLNSYEQYF. The chain employs TRBV6-1 and TRBJ2-7; D is perhaps TRBD1 (5 bases). V lost 5 bases and J lost 0, with 14 bases in between. The germline CDR1 and CDR2 sequences are MNHNS and SASEGT. The CDR3 extends over 15 amino acids.

The chain is built from TRBV29-1 and TRBJ2-5; no firm D call. The germline V gene has CDR1 SQVTM and CDR2 ANQGSEA. V was pared by 4 bases and J by 2 bases, with 8 bases between. The CDR3 is made up of 12 amino acids. The CDR3 reads CSVAVYQETQYF. As DNA, the CDR3 is TGCAGCGTTGCAGTTTATCAAGAGACCCAGTACTTC.

This sequence joins TRBV3-1 and TRBJ2-1, with D maybe TRBD1 (5 bases). V lost 2 bases, J lost 7 bases, and 21 bases lay in between. The CDR3 covers 17 residues. Germline V CDR1 and CDR2: LGHDT, YNNKEL (reference sequence). CDR3 nucleotides: TGTGCCAGCAGCCAACACACGGTGGCAGGGATTAAGAATGAGCAGTTCTTC. The encoded protein is CASSQHTVAGIKNEQFF.

This chain uses TRBV27 with TRBJ1-5, with 7 positions matching TRBD1. The germline CDR1 and CDR2 sequences are MNHEY and SMNVEV (reference sequence). The CDR3 totals 17 residues. Unmatched junction bases numbered 8, after V lost 3 bases and J lost 0 bases. CDR3: CASSFRGTVHSNQPQHF. The CDR3 DNA is TGTGCCAGCAGTTTTCGTGGGACAGTCCATAGCAATCAGCCCCAGCATTTT.

This sequence joins TRBV7-2 and TRBJ1-1; possibly TRBD1 for D (6 bases). V was clipped by 5 bases and J by 1 base, with 17 bases between them. Per germline, CDR1 SGHTA and CDR2 FQGNSA. This CDR3 is built from 16 residues. CDR3 loop: CASSPRVGASNTEAFF. CDR3 in DNA: TGTGCCAGCAGCCCCCGGGTGGGGGCCTCGAACACTGAAGCTTTCTTT.

The V call is TRBV11-2, the J call TRBJ2-5; 12 bases are a match to TRBD2. This CDR3 comprises 14 residues. Germline loops: CDR1 SGHAT, CDR2 FQNNGV. V dropped 4 bases and J dropped 4; count of bases not matched to a gene: 1. The CDR3 DNA is TGTGCCAGCAGCTGGGGACTAGCGGGAGAGACCCAGTACTTC. Encoded protein: CASSWGLAGETQYF.

The chain carries TRBV12-3 or TRBV12-4 and TRBJ2-3; 11 bases agree with TRBD1. This CDR3 has 15 amino acids. V gave up 6 bases and J gave up 3 bases; unmatched junction bases: 5. In nucleotides, the CDR3 is TGTGCCAGCAGCCCGGGGGACAGGGGGACAGATACGCAGTATTTT. Amino acid sequence: CASSPGDRGTDTQYF.

The rearrangement joins TRBV24-1 to TRBJ1-2; D ambiguous. The CDR3 runs 12 residues. Trimming removed 3 bases from V and 8 bases from J, with 9 bases in between. Germline CDR1 reads KGHDR; CDR2 reads SFDVKD. CDR3 DNA sequence: TGTGCCACCAGTGATGACATAAGGGGCTACACCTTC. It codes for CATSDDIRGYTF.